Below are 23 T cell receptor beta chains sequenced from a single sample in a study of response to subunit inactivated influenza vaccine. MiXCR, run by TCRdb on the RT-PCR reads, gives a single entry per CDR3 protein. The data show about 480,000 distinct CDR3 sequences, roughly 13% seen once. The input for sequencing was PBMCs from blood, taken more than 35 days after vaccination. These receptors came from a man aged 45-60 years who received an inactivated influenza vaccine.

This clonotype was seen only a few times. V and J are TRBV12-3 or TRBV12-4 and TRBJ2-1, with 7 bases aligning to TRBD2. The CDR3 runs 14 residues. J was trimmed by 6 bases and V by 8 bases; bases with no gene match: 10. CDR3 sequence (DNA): TGTGCCAGCTCTTGGAGGGAGGGATCCAATGAGCAGTTCTTC. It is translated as CASSWREGSNEQFF.

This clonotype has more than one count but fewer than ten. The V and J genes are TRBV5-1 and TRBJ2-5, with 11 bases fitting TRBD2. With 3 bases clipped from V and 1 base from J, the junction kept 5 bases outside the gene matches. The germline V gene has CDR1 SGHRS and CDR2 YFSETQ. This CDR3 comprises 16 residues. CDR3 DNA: TGCGCCAGCAGCTATGGGACTAGCGGCCTCCAAGAGACCCAGTACTTC. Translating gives CASSYGTSGLQETQYF.

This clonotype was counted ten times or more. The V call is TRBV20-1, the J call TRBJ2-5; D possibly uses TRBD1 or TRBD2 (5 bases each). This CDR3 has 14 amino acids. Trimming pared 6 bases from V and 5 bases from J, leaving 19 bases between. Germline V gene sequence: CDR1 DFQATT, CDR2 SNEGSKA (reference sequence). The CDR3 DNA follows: TGCAGTGCATCCCTTACAGGACTCCTTGAGACCCAGTACTTC. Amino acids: CSASLTGLLETQYF.

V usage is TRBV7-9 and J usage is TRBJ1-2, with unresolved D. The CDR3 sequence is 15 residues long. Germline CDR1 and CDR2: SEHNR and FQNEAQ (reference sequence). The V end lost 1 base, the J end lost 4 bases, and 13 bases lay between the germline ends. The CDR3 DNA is TGTGCCAGCAGCTTAGAGCCGGTTTCCAGCTATGGCTACACCTTC. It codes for CASSLEPVSSYGYTF.

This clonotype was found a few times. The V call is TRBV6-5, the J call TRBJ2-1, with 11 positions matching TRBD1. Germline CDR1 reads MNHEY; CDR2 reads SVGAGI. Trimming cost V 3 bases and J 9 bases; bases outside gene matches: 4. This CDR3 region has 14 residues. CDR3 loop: CASSYAGTGGEQFF. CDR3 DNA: TGTGCCAGCAGTTATGCCGGGACAGGGGGTGAGCAGTTCTTC.

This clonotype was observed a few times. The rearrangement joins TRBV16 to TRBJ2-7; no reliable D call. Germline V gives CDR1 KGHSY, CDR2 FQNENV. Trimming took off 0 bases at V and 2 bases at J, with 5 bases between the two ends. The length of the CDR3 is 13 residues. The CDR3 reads CASSQSTTYEQYF. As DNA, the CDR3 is TGTGCCAGCAGCCAATCGACAACCTACGAGCAGTACTTC.

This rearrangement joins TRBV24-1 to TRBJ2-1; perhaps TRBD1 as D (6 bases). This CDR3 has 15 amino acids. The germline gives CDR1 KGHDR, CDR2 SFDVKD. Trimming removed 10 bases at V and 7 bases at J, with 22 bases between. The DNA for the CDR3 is TGTGCCACTGGGGGTGACAGGTATTCCAGGAATGAGCAGTTCTTC. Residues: CATGGDRYSRNEQFF.

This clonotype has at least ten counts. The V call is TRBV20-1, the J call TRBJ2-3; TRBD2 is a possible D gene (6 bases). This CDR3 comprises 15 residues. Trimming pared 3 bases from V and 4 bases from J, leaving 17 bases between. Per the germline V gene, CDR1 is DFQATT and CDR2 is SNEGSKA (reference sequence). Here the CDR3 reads CSASPPTRVADTQYF. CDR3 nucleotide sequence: TGCAGTGCTAGCCCACCGACTAGAGTTGCAGATACGCAGTATTTT.

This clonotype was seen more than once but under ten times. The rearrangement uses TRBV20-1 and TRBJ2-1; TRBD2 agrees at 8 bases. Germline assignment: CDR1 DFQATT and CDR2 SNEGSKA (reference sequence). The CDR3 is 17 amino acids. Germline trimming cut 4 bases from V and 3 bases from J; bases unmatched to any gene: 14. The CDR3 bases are TGCAGTGCTACCGACGGGGGGGCGCTGGCGGACTACAATGAGCAGTTCTTC. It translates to CSATDGGALADYNEQFF.

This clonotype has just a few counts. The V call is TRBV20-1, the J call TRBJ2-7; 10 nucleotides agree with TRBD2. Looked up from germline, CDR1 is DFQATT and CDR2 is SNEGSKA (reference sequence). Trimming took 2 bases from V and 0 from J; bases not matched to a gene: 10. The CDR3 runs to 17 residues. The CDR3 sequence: CSARRPNSGGRSYEQYF. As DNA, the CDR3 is TGCAGTGCTAGAAGGCCCAATAGCGGGGGGCGCTCCTACGAGCAGTACTTC.

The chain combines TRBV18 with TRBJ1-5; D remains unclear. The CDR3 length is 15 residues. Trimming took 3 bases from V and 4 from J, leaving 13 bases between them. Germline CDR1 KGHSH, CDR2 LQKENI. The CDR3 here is CASSPMQGSNQPQHF. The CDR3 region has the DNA TGTGCCAGCTCACCGATGCAAGGGTCAAATCAGCCCCAGCATTTT.

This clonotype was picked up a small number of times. The chain's CDR3 is CASTGTSGANVLTF. The CDR3 nucleotides read TGTGCCAGCACAGGGACCTCTGGGGCCAACGTCCTGACTTTC. This chain uses TRBV6-1 with TRBJ2-6; TRBD1 or TRBD2 may be the D gene (5 bases each). The V end lost 7 bases, the J end lost 0 bases, and 7 bases lay between the germline ends. The CDR3 is 14 residues long. Germline values: CDR1 MNHNS, CDR2 SASEGT.

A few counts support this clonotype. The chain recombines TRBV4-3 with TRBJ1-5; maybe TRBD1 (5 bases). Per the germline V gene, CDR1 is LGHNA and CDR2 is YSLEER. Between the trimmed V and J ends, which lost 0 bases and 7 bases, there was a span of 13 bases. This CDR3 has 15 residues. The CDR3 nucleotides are TGCGCCAGCAGCCAAGACCGGGGCGGGAGGCAGCCCCAGCATTTT. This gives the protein CASSQDRGGRQPQHF.

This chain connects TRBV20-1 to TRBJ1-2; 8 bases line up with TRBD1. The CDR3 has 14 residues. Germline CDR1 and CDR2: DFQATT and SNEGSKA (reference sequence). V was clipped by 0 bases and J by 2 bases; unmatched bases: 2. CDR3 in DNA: TGCAGTGCTAGAGAGGCAGGGGGCAACTATGGCTACACCTTC. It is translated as CSAREAGGNYGYTF.

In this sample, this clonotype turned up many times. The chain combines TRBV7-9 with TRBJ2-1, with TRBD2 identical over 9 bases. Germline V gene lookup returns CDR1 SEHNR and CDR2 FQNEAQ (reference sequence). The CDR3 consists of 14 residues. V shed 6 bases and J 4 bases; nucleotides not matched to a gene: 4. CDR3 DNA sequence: TGTGCCAGCAGTCTTAGCGGGGGATACAATGAGCAGTTCTTC. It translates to CASSLSGGYNEQFF.

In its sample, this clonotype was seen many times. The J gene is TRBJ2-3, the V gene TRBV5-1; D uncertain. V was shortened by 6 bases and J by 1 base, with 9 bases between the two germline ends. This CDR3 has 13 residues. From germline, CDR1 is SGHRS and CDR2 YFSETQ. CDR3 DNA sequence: TGCGCCAGCACCCCCGGAGGCACAGATACGCAGTATTTT. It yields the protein CASTPGGTDTQYF.

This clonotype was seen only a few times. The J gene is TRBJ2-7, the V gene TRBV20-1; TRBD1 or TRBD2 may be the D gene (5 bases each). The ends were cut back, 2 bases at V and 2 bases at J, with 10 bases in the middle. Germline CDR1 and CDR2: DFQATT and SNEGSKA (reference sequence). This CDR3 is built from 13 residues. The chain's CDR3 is CSARRDGTYEQYF. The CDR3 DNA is TGCAGTGCTAGACGGGACGGAACCTACGAGCAGTACTTC.

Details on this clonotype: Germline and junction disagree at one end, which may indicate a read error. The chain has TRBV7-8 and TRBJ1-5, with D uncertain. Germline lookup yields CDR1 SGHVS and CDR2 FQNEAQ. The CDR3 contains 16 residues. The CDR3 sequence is CDSSRSRVMRNQPQHF. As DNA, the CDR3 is TGTGACAGCAGCCGTAGCCGAGTTATGAGAAATCAGCCCCAGCATTTT.

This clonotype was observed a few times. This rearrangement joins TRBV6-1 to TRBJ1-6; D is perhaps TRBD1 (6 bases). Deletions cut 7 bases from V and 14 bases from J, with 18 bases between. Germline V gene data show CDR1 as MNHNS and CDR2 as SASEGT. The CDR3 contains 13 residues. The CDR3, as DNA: TGTGCCAGCACCTCTTCGACACACAGGGCCCTCCACTTT. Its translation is CASTSSTHRALHF.

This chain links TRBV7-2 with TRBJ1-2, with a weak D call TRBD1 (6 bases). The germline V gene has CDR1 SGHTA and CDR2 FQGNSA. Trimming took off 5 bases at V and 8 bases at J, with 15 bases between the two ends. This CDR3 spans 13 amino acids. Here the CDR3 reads CASSRSGGTGYTF. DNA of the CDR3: TGTGCCAGCAGCCGATCCGGAGGGACAGGCTACACCTTC.

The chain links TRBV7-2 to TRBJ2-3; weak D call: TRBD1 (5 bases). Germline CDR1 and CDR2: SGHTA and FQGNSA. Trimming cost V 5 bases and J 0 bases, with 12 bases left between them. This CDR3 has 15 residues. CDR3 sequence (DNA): TGTGCCAGCAGCAGACAGTCCGCTAGCACAGATACGCAGTATTTT. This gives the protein CASSRQSASTDTQYF.

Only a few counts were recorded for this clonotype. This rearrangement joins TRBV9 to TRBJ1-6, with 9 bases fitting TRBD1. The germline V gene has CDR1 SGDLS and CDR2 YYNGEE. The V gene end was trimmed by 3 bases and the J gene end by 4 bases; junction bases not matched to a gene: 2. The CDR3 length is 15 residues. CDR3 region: CASSEGTGYNSPLHF. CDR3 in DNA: TGTGCCAGCAGCGAAGGGACAGGGTATAATTCACCCCTCCACTTT.

The CDR3, as DNA: TGTGCCAGCAGCACAGGACTGGTCAATGAGCAGTTCTTC. Amino acid sequence: CASSTGLVNEQFF. This rearrangement joins TRBV7-9 to TRBJ2-1; the D call may be TRBD1 or TRBD2 (5 bases each). CDR1 is SEHNR and CDR2 is FQNEAQ in the germline V gene (reference sequence). This CDR3 region has 13 residues. With 5 bases removed from V and 6 bases from J, the gap between germline ends came to 11 bases. Complete variable domain (other parts from reference TRBV7-9 and TRBJ2-1): DTGVSQNPRHKITKRGQNVTFRCDPISEHNRLYWYRQTLGQGPEFLTYFQNEAQLEKSRLLSDRFSAERPKGSFSTLEIQRTEQGDSAMYLCASSTGLVNEQFFGPGTRLTVL.